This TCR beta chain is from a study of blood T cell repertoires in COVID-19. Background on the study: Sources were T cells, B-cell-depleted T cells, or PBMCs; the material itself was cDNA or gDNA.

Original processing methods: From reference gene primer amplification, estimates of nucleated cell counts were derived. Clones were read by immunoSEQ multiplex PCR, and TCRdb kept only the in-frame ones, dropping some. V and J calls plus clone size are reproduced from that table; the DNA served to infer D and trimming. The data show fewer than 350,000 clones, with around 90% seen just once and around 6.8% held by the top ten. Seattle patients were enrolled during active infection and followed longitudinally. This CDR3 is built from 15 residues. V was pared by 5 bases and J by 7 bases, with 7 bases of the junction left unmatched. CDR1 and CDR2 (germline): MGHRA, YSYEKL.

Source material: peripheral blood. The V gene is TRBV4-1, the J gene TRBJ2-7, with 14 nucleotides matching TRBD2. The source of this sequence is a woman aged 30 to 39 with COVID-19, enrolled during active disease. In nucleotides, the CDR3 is TGCGCCAGCAGCACCGGACTAGCGGGAGGAGATGAGCAGTACTTC. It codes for CASSTGLAGGDEQYF.